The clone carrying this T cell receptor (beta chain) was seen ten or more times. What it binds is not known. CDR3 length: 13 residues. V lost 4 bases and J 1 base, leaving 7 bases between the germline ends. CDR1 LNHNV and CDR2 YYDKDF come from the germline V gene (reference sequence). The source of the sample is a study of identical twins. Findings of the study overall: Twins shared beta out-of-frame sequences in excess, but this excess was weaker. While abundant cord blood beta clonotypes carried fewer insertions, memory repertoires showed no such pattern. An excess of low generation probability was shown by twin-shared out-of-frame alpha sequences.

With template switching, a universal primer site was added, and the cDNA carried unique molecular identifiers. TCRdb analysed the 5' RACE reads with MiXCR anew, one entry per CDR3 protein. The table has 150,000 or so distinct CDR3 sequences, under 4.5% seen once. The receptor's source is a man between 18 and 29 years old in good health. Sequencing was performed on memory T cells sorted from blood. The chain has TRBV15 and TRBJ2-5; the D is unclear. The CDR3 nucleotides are TGTGCCACCAGCAACGGATTCCAAGAGACCCAGTACTTC. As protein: CATSNGFQETQYF.